The clone carrying this T cell receptor (beta chain) was found a few times. The antigen is not known. Source study methods: The detection floor for productive clonotype frequency was 2.59 x 10-5. The repertoire was sequenced with immunoSEQ multiplex PCR; TCRdb's copy has only in-frame clones and lacks some. The V and J calls and clone size are taken from that table; D and trimming were inferred from the DNA. The sample records some 45,000 clones, approximately 86% being singletons. The CDR3 is 13 amino acids. Germline CDR1 reads LNHNV; CDR2 reads YYDKDF (reference sequence). Trimming cost V 3 bases and J 8 bases; bases outside gene matches: 6. The data are from a study of STAT5B mutations in CD4+ large granular lymphocyte leukemia. Study findings and constraints: TRBV06-family usage was enriched in top patient clones (8/27) versus controls (2/35).

The genes are TRBV15 and TRBJ1-2; 7 bases map to TRBD1. Source material: CD4+ T cells from blood buffy coats. This sequence was found in a human donor in good health. The CDR3 DNA reads as TGTGCCACCAGCAGGGACCGACAGGGAGGCTACACCTTC. As protein: CATSRDRQGGYTF. Based on the CDR3 plus reference TRBV15 and TRBJ1-2, the full variable domain is DAMVIQNPRYQVTQFGKPVTLSCSQTLNHNVMYWYQQKSSQAPKLLFHYYDKDFNNEADTPDNFQSRRPNTSFCFLDIRSPGLGDTAMYLCATSRDRQGGYTFGSGTRLTVV.